Sequencing of this TCR beta chain was carried out in a study of cytomegalovirus exposure and HLA in healthy donors. Points from the study as a whole: After further analysis at a later stage, around 17,000 TCR beta sequences were associated with HLA alleles at 0.05 false discovery rate. Later analysis identified several of the most significant clusters that appeared linked to common viral pathogens. HLA restriction was apparent for most CMV-associated TCR beta chains in a later analysis. Later, an analysis showed that TCR beta chains associated with HLA were more clonally expanded than others that were equally common.

On this clone: Its specificity is not known.

Primers: 60 Vbeta forward and 13 Jbeta reverse. Some clones are missing from TCRdb's copy, which holds only in-frame ones; the method was immunoSEQ multiplex PCR. The sample yields around 150,000 clones, roughly 73% seen once. CDR1 and CDR2 (germline): MNHEY, SVGAGI. Trimming pared 7 bases from V and 4 bases from J, leaving 11 bases between. CDR3 size: 13 residues. The clonotype originates from a woman in her 30s in good health and CMV-seronegative. Sequenced: PBMCs. The chain recombines TRBV6-5 with TRBJ2-1, with D possibly matching TRBD1 (6 bases). CDR3 bases: TGTGCCAGCAAACAGGACAGTTACAATGAGCAGTTCTTC. It translates to CASKQDSYNEQFF.